Shown below are 31 T cell receptor beta chains from a single sample sequenced in a study of blood T cell repertoires in COVID-19. Assay used: immunoSEQ multiplex PCR; TCRdb lists only in-frame clones, some missing. Counted here are approximately 260,000 clones, just under 90% occurring once; the ten biggest clones make up 1.5% to 2%. Specimen: PBMCs or T cells enriched from blood (not recorded which). Every receptor here comes from a woman aged 55-69 years who had recovered from COVID-19.

V is TRBV24-1 and J is TRBJ1-5, with D unclear. This CDR3 spans 12 amino acids. V was shortened by 4 bases and J by 5 bases, with 5 bases between the two germline ends. The germline V gene encodes CDR1 KGHDR and CDR2 SFDVKD. The CDR3 nucleotides read TGTGCCACCAGTGACCCGGATCAGCCCCAGCATTTT. It codes for CATSDPDQPQHF.

There are a few counts of this clone. The rearrangement uses TRBV28 and TRBJ1-5; maybe TRBD1 (6 bases). With 3 bases removed from V and 4 bases from J, the gap between germline ends came to 13 bases. Germline V gene lookup returns CDR1 MDHEN and CDR2 SYDVKM. This CDR3 has 15 residues. In DNA form, the CDR3 reads TGTGCCAGCAGTTTGGGGGCCTCTTGGAATCAGCCCCAGCATTTT. Amino acid sequence: CASSLGASWNQPQHF.

This clone occurred once. V gene TRBV7-3 combines with J gene TRBJ1-2; 7 bases are a match to TRBD1. The V segment lost 1 base and the J segment 6 bases; nucleotides outside the gene matches: 2. Germline V CDR1 and CDR2: SGHTA, FQGTGA. The CDR3 has 13 residues. DNA for the CDR3: TGTGCCAGCAGCTTAAGAGGGGGCAATGGCTACACCTTC. This codes for CASSLRGGNGYTF.

The chain couples TRBV4-1 to TRBJ2-1; D perhaps matches TRBD2 (6 bases). The CDR3 is made up of 15 amino acids. V shed 4 bases and J shed 0 bases, with 10 bases lying between them. The germline gives CDR1 MGHRA, CDR2 YSYEKL. Here the CDR3 DNA reads TGCGCCAGCAGCCCGGGAGAGTCCTCCTACAATGAGCAGTTCTTC. Translated: CASSPGESSYNEQFF.

This sequence joins TRBV3-1 (or the pseudogene TRBV3-2) and TRBJ1-1; 8 bases align to TRBD1. This CDR3 spans 15 amino acids. V lost 3 bases and J lost 7; bases outside the gene matches: 10. CDR1 LGHDT and CDR2 YNNKEL come from the germline V gene (reference sequence). CDR3 in amino acids: CASSQTDREFGEAFF. CDR3 bases: TGTGCCAGCAGCCAGACGGACAGGGAATTCGGTGAAGCTTTCTTT.

The genes are TRBV7-9 and TRBJ2-3; maybe TRBD1 (6 bases). CDR1 is SEHNR and CDR2 is FQNEAQ in the germline V gene (reference sequence). Deletions cut 4 bases from V and 6 bases from J, with 17 bases between. This CDR3 comprises 15 residues. CDR3 nucleotides: TGTGCCAGCAGCTCCAACGACAGGTTCGGGGATACGCAGTATTTT. As protein: CASSSNDRFGDTQYF.

This clone was detected only once. V and J are TRBV5-1 and TRBJ2-3, with a weak D call TRBD2 (5 bases). Germline CDR1 and CDR2: SGHRS and YFSETQ. Trimming stripped 4 bases from V and 6 bases from J, with 12 bases between. This CDR3 spans 13 amino acids. CDR3 bases: TGCGCCAGCAGCCTGGGCGGGTTGGATACGCAGTATTTT. Its translation is CASSLGGLDTQYF.

The chain carries TRBV19 and TRBJ1-2; maybe TRBD1 (5 bases). CDR1 LNHDA and CDR2 SQIVND come from the germline V gene (reference sequence). This CDR3 is built from 14 residues. V lost 2 bases, J lost 4 bases, and 11 bases lay in between. This chain's CDR3 is CASSIISGAYGYTF. DNA for the CDR3: TGTGCCAGTAGTATAATCAGTGGGGCCTATGGCTACACCTTC.

The chain is built from TRBV7-2 and TRBJ2-7; TRBD2 matches at 10 bases. V lost 1 base, J lost 4 bases, and 4 bases stayed unmatched. This CDR3 contains 15 residues. Germline assignment: CDR1 SGHTA and CDR2 FQGNSA. CDR3 sequence (DNA): TGTGCCAGCAGCTTAGTCCAGCGGGAGGGATACGAGCAGTACTTC. Translating it yields CASSLVQREGYEQYF. Complete variable domain (other parts from reference TRBV7-2 and TRBJ2-7): GAGVSQSPSNKVTEKGKDVELRCDPISGHTALYWYRQSLGQGLEFLIYFQGNSAPDKSGLPSDRFSAERTGGSVSTLTIQRTQQEDSAVYLCASSLVQREGYEQYFGPGTRLTVT.

Turning to this clone: One end of the junction does not line up with germline, which may come from a read error. J is TRBJ2-1 and V is TRBV7-7, with 10 bases matching TRBD2. Germline CDR1 and CDR2: SSHAT and FNYEAQ (reference sequence). This CDR3 region has 15 residues. CDR3 protein: CASSSSGRGDNEQFF. DNA of the CDR3: TGTGCTAGCAGCTCGAGCGGGAGGGGAGACAATGAGCAGTTCTTC.

This clone was seen just once. The chain recombines TRBV28 with TRBJ1-5; TRBD1 aligns across 9 bases. V trimming: 3 bases; J trimming: 3 bases; junction bases outside the gene matches: 3. CDR3 length: 15 residues. CDR1 is MDHEN, CDR2 SYDVKM, per germline. The CDR3 sequence: CASSFGTGNNQPQHF. DNA for the CDR3: TGTGCCAGCAGTTTTGGGACAGGGAACAATCAGCCCCAGCATTTT.

The chain links TRBV7-3 to TRBJ2-1, with 8 bases identical to TRBD2. V shed 4 bases, J shed 6 bases, and the junction held 8 bases outside the gene matches. The CDR3 runs to 15 residues. The germline V gene encodes CDR1 SGHTA and CDR2 FQGTGA. For the CDR3, the DNA is TGTGCCAGCAGCTCCCCGGGACTAGTTGGCAATGAGCAGTTCTTC. Its translation: CASSSPGLVGNEQFF.

The chain joins TRBV28 to TRBJ2-4; 10 bases fit TRBD2. The CDR3 runs 19 residues. Germline CDR1 and CDR2: MDHEN and SYDVKM. The V gene end was trimmed by 5 bases and the J gene end by 2 bases; junction bases not matched to a gene: 15. The CDR3 bases are TGTGCCAGCAGTCAATTAGCGGGAGGTATTGGTGGGTCCAAAAACATTCAGTACTTC. This codes for CASSQLAGGIGGSKNIQYF. Filled out from reference TRBV28 and TRBJ2-4, the complete variable domain reads DVKVTQSSRYLVKRTGEKVFLECVQDMDHENMFWYRQDPGLGLRLIYFSYDVKMKEKGDIPEGYSVSREKKERFSLILESASTNQTSMYLCASSQLAGGIGGSKNIQYFGAGTRLSVL.

The chain employs TRBV18 and TRBJ2-5; D not certain. The V end lost 2 bases, the J end lost 4 bases, and 8 bases lay between the germline ends. The CDR3 contains 13 residues. Germline CDR1 and CDR2: KGHSH and LQKENI. CDR3 sequence (DNA): TGTGCCAGCTCACCATCTCTGTCAGAGACCCAGTACTTC. Amino acids: CASSPSLSETQYF.

The V call is TRBV19, the J call TRBJ1-2; TRBD1 agrees at 7 bases. The CDR3 totals 15 residues. The V gene end was trimmed by 4 bases and the J gene end by 4 bases; junction bases not matched to a gene: 9. Germline V lookup: CDR1 LNHDA, CDR2 SQIVND (reference sequence). The CDR3 coding sequence is TGTGCCAGTAGTACGTGGGACAGTCGGGGCTATGGCTACACCTTC. It yields the protein CASSTWDSRGYGYTF.

The chain couples TRBV19 to TRBJ1-5; TRBD1 matches 11 bases. The CDR3 has 15 residues. Germline CDR1 LNHDA, CDR2 SQIVND (reference sequence). The junction had 6 bases not matched to a gene; V was cut back by 4 bases and J by 7 bases. The CDR3 sequence: CASSTGTGGFQPQHF. The CDR3 bases are TGTGCCAGTAGTACTGGGACAGGGGGTTTCCAGCCCCAGCATTTT.

This sequence joins TRBV5-1 and TRBJ1-1, with TRBD1 as a possible D gene (5 bases). This CDR3 has 14 residues. The V end was cut by 5 bases, the J end by 3 bases, with 14 bases between. Germline values: CDR1 SGHRS, CDR2 YFSETQ. For the CDR3, the DNA is TGCGCCAGCAGGGGGCTTGGGGACTACACTGAAGCTTTCTTT. Translation: CASRGLGDYTEAFF.

This chain connects TRBV5-1 to TRBJ2-1; D is unclear. Trimming removed 4 bases at V and 2 bases at J, with 7 bases between. Germline assignment: CDR1 SGHRS and CDR2 YFSETQ. The CDR3 has 13 residues. CDR3 DNA: TGCGCCAGCAGCCCGAACACCTACAATGAGCAGTTCTTC. This translates into CASSPNTYNEQFF.

This clone occurred a few times. The genes are TRBV9 and TRBJ1-1; 7 bases map to TRBD1. The CDR3 runs to 13 residues. CDR1 is SGDLS and CDR2 is YYNGEE in the germline V gene. With V trimmed by 4 bases and J by 4 bases, 4 bases remained unmatched. In DNA, the CDR3 is TGTGCCAGCAGCCGGGAGGGGGCCACTGAAGCTTTCTTT. Protein sequence: CASSREGATEAFF.

The chain carries TRBV28 and TRBJ2-2; 8 positions match TRBD1. Germline values: CDR1 MDHEN, CDR2 SYDVKM. This CDR3 contains 15 residues. J was trimmed by 7 bases and V by 5 bases; bases with no gene match: 9. The CDR3 coding sequence is TGTGCCAGCAGTCCTCCAGGGGGCGTAAGCGGGGAGCTGTTTTTT. Amino acid sequence: CASSPPGGVSGELFF.

The chain carries TRBV28 and TRBJ2-7; 8 bases line up with TRBD1. This CDR3 has 13 residues. Germline loops: CDR1 MDHEN, CDR2 SYDVKM. Unmatched junction bases numbered 3, after V lost 4 bases and J lost 4 bases. CDR3 residues: CASSSGQEYEQYF. Written as DNA, the CDR3 is TGTGCCAGCAGTTCGGGACAGGAGTACGAGCAGTACTTC.

The V gene is TRBV19, the J gene TRBJ1-6, with D possibly TRBD1 on 5 matching bases. CDR3 length: 16 residues. Germline-derived CDR1 and CDR2 are LNHDA and SQIVND (reference sequence). V was cut by 3 bases and J by 2 bases, with 11 bases left in between. The CDR3 is CASSISAGTYNSPLHF. The CDR3, as DNA: TGTGCCAGTAGTATCAGCGCAGGGACCTATAATTCACCCCTCCACTTT.

This rearrangement joins TRBV28 to TRBJ2-3; 10 nucleotides match TRBD1. V gave up 5 bases and J gave up 4 bases; unmatched junction bases: 18. The CDR3 has 19 residues. Looked up from germline, CDR1 is MDHEN and CDR2 is SYDVKM. CDR3 DNA sequence: TGTGCCAGCAGTACATCCTCGACGGGACAGGGGAAAGGGCCAGATACGCAGTATTTT. Translated: CASSTSSTGQGKGPDTQYF.

CDR3 region: CASSRIITGDAFF. The CDR3, as DNA: TGTGCCAGCAGCCGAATAATAACAGGTGACGCTTTCTTT. The chain joins TRBV9 to TRBJ1-1; a weak D match, TRBD1 (5 bases). The CDR3 has 13 residues. V gave up 4 bases and J gave up 11 bases, with 18 bases separating them. Per the germline V gene, CDR1 is SGDLS and CDR2 is YYNGEE.

V is TRBV9 and J is TRBJ1-1; the match to TRBD1 covers 8 bases. Trimming took 7 bases from V and 3 from J; bases not matched to a gene: 17. The CDR3 length is 17 residues. Germline V lookup: CDR1 SGDLS, CDR2 YYNGEE. The CDR3 is CASRPANQDRVDTEAFF. As DNA, the CDR3 is TGTGCCAGCCGACCAGCCAACCAGGACAGGGTGGACACTGAAGCTTTCTTT.

The table lists this clone with a count of one. This rearrangement joins TRBV5-1 to TRBJ1-3; D perhaps matches TRBD1 (5 bases). The CDR3 is 19 residues long. Per germline, CDR1 SGHRS and CDR2 YFSETQ. V lost 4 bases and J lost 0, with 23 bases in between. Written as DNA, the CDR3 is TGCGCCAGCAGCCCGATCCCCCAGGGAGGATCAAGCTCTGGAAACACCATATATTTT. Its protein is CASSPIPQGGSSSGNTIYF.

The chain uses TRBV12-3 or TRBV12-4 and TRBJ2-7, with TRBD2 as a possible D gene (6 bases). V was trimmed by 4 bases and J by 2 bases, leaving 6 bases between them. This CDR3 region has 12 residues. This CDR3 is CASSWGAYEQYF. The CDR3, as DNA: TGTGCCAGCAGTTGGGGGGCCTACGAGCAGTACTTC.

The chain joins TRBV10-3 to TRBJ1-1; 9 bases align to TRBD1. The CDR3 spans 11 residues. Germline values: CDR1 ENHRY, CDR2 SYGVKD. Trimming removed 10 bases from V and 4 bases from J; junction bases left unmatched: 1. Here the CDR3 reads CATGQGTEAFF. The CDR3 DNA reads as TGTGCCACGGGACAGGGCACTGAAGCTTTCTTT.

This clone came up once. The CDR3 here is CAGDRGSTEAFF. In nucleotides, the CDR3 is TGTGCCGGGGACAGGGGAAGCACTGAAGCTTTCTTT. The chain has TRBV30 and TRBJ1-1, with TRBD1 matching 10 bases. V shed 8 bases and J 4 bases; nucleotides not matched to a gene: 4. This CDR3 region has 12 residues. CDR1 is GTSNPN and CDR2 is SVGIG in the germline V gene (reference sequence).

This rearrangement joins TRBV5-4 to TRBJ1-4; 7 bases align to TRBD1. The CDR3 extends over 15 amino acids. Per germline, CDR1 SGHNT and CDR2 YYREEE (reference sequence). J gave up 4 bases and V 0 bases, and 3 bases lay outside the gene matches. DNA for the CDR3: TGTGCCAGCAGCTTGGAGGGGGCCCTTAATGAAAAACTGTTTTTT. As protein: CASSLEGALNEKLFF.

The rearrangement links TRBV28 to TRBJ1-5, with TRBD1 matching 8 bases. Losses at the gene ends were 5 bases for V and 7 bases for J; bases not matched to a gene: 10. The V gene's germline CDR1 is MDHEN and CDR2 SYDVKM. The CDR3 contains 15 residues. The CDR3 loop reads CASSLQDRASQPQHF. The CDR3 nucleotides are TGTGCCAGCAGTCTTCAGGACAGGGCAAGCCAGCCCCAGCATTTT.